The 17 T cell receptor beta chains in this list originate from one sample, sequenced in a study of shared clonotypes between healthy human individuals. Assay: immunoSEQ multiplex PCR; the TCRdb copy retains only in-frame clones and omits some. This table holds about 2.4 million clones, more than 80% found once. What was sequenced was naive CD4+ T cells sorted from blood. Specified subset: CD45RA+ positively selected. These receptors were obtained from a man aged 18-30 years in good health.

The chain is built from TRBV18 and TRBJ1-2, with 8 bases fitting TRBD1. CDR1 and CDR2 (germline): KGHSH, LQKENI. After removal of 4 bases from V and 6 bases from J, the junction contained 4 bases not matched to a gene. This CDR3 spans 13 amino acids. The CDR3 nucleotides are TGTGCCAGCTCACGGACAGGGACCGATGGCTACACCTTC. Amino acids: CASSRTGTDGYTF.

The gene calls are TRBV4-1 and TRBJ2-3; D is uncertain. The CDR3 loop spans 18 amino acids. The ends were cut back, 4 bases at V and 0 bases at J, with 20 bases in the middle. Germline loops: CDR1 MGHRA, CDR2 YSYEKL. CDR3 DNA: TGCGCCAGCAGCCTGCTTTTTCTCCTGACATCTAGCACAGATACGCAGTATTTT. Translated: CASSLLFLLTSSTDTQYF.

Here the CDR3 DNA reads TGTGCCAGCAGTGGGGGGAGTTTGGAGACCCAGTACTTC. Protein: CASSGGSLETQYF. V is TRBV2 and J is TRBJ2-5, with D perhaps matching TRBD1 or TRBD2 (5 bases each). CDR1 is SNHLY and CDR2 is FYNNEI in the germline V gene. Trimming shortened V by 4 bases and J by 5 bases, and 11 bases separated the two germline ends. The CDR3 is made up of 13 amino acids.

This clone was detected only a few times. The chain uses TRBV30 and TRBJ1-1, with unresolved D. The V gene lost 2 bases and the J gene lost 9 bases, with 16 bases spanning the gap. Germline-derived CDR1 and CDR2 are GTSNPN and SVGIG (reference sequence). This CDR3 contains 13 residues. CDR3 loop: CAWSPYTLVQAFF. The CDR3 region has the DNA TGTGCCTGGAGTCCGTATACTTTAGTCCAAGCTTTCTTT.

The chain joins TRBV10-2 to TRBJ2-7; 11 nucleotides match TRBD2. The CDR3 loop spans 15 amino acids. V dropped 5 bases and J dropped 0; count of bases not matched to a gene: 3. Germline CDR1 WSHSY, CDR2 SAAADI. In DNA form, the CDR3 reads TGCGCCAGCAGTCAGGGACTAGCGGCCTCCTACGAGCAGTACTTC. This gives the protein CASSQGLAASYEQYF.

The J gene is TRBJ2-1, the V gene TRBV7-3; 8 positions agree with TRBD1. V was clipped by 6 bases and J by 13 bases; unmatched bases: 11. The germline V gene has CDR1 SGHTA and CDR2 FQGTGA. The CDR3 has 13 amino acids. CDR3 sequence (DNA): TGTGCCAGCAGTTCCGGGGCGACAGGGGAACAGTTCTTC. As protein: CASSSGATGEQFF.

V gene TRBV5-4 combines with J gene TRBJ2-3, with 9 bases aligning to TRBD1. This CDR3 is built from 19 residues. Trimming took 0 bases from V and 1 from J; bases not matched to a gene: 12. Germline V gene sequence: CDR1 SGHNT, CDR2 YYREEE (reference sequence). The CDR3 nucleotides read TGTGCCAGCAGCTTGGGGGCTCCGGGACAGGGAGGTGGCACAGATACGCAGTATTTT. This encodes CASSLGAPGQGGGTDTQYF. The variable domain in full, with the rest retrieved from reference TRBV5-4 and TRBJ2-3, is ETGVTQSPTHLIKTRGQQVTLRCSSQSGHNTVSWYQQALGQGPQFIFQYYREEENGRGNFPPRFSGLQFPNYSSELNVNALELDDSALYLCASSLGAPGQGGGTDTQYFGPGTRLTVL.

With regard to this clone: The junction departs from the called germline gene at one end, perhaps through a read error. The rearrangement links TRBV7-7 to TRBJ2-1, with 8 bases aligning to TRBD2. The V gene's germline CDR1 is SSHAT and CDR2 FNYEAQ (reference sequence). The CDR3 length is 12 residues. CDR3 bases: TGTGCTAGCAGCTTATCGGGAGGGCAGCAGTTCTTC. This gives the protein CASSLSGGQQFF.

The gene calls are TRBV28 and TRBJ1-1; TRBD1 might be the D (5 bases). Trimming pared 6 bases from V and 7 bases from J, leaving 21 bases between. This CDR3 contains 15 residues. Looked up from germline, CDR1 is MDHEN and CDR2 is SYDVKM. The CDR3 protein is CASRPGPPKSYEAFF. In nucleotides, the CDR3 is TGTGCCAGCAGACCGGGACCGCCGAAATCCTATGAAGCTTTCTTT.

This clone was detected once. This chain joins TRBV19 and TRBJ1-4; possible D gene TRBD1, 5 bases. V gave up 5 bases and J gave up 5 bases, with 12 bases separating them. CDR3 size: 14 residues. Germline loops: CDR1 LNHDA, CDR2 SQIVND (reference sequence). The CDR3 DNA is TGTGCCAGTAGTGATACCGGGGGGAATGAAAAACTGTTTTTT. It specifies CASSDTGGNEKLFF.

The chain combines TRBV5-1 with TRBJ2-5, with D possibly TRBD2 on 7 matching bases. CDR3 length: 16 residues. From germline, CDR1 is SGHRS and CDR2 YFSETQ. Trimming stripped 4 bases from V and 5 bases from J, with 21 bases between. Written as DNA, the CDR3 is TGCGCCAGCAGCCCATTCCTAGGGGGGGGGTCGGAGACCCAGTACTTC. Translation: CASSPFLGGGSETQYF.

This clone was seen a single time. The chain has TRBV6-5 and TRBJ2-7; the D is unclear. CDR1 and CDR2 from the germline V gene are MNHEY and SVGAGI. This CDR3 has 14 residues. Trimming took 5 bases from V and 0 from J, leaving 11 bases between them. CDR3 sequence (DNA): TGTGCCAGCAGTCCCATATTGAGCTCCTACGAGCAGTACTTC. Residues: CASSPILSSYEQYF.

This sequence joins TRBV27 and TRBJ1-4; 8 bases fit TRBD1. The V gene's germline CDR1 is MNHEY and CDR2 SMNVEV (reference sequence). CDR3 size: 16 residues. The V gene end was trimmed by 7 bases and the J gene end by 8 bases; junction bases not matched to a gene: 15. CDR3 DNA: TGTGCCAGCACCCCCCTGGGGTCAGGGGGCAAAGAAAAACTGTTTTTT. Translating it yields CASTPLGSGGKEKLFF.

This CDR3 is CSVVRDRGDYGYTF. The DNA for the CDR3 is TGCAGCGTTGTCCGGGACAGGGGAGACTATGGCTACACCTTC. V usage is TRBV29-1 and J usage is TRBJ1-2; 10 bases fit TRBD1. This CDR3 spans 14 amino acids. The germline V gene has CDR1 SQVTM and CDR2 ANQGSEA. Unmatched junction bases numbered 5, after V lost 4 bases and J lost 3 bases. Using reference TRBV29-1 and TRBJ1-2 for the parts outside the CDR3, the full variable domain is SAVISQKPSRDICQRGTSLTIQCQVDSQVTMMFWYRQQPGQSLTLIATANQGSEATYESGFVIDKFPISRPNLTFSTLTVSNMSPEDSSIYLCSVVRDRGDYGYTFGSGTRLTVV.

This clone has only one observation. The chain uses TRBV9 and TRBJ2-5; the match to TRBD2 covers 9 bases. CDR1 and CDR2 from the germline V gene are SGDLS and YYNGEE. Unmatched junction bases numbered 6, after V lost 3 bases and J lost 3 bases. There are 15 residues in the CDR3. The CDR3 region has the DNA TGTGCCAGCAGCGCCACACCTAGCGGGGAAGAGACCCAGTACTTC. Translation: CASSATPSGEETQYF.

The gene calls are TRBV9 and TRBJ2-3, with D tentatively TRBD2 (5 bases). Between the trimmed V and J ends, which lost 6 bases and 8 bases, there was a span of 19 bases. CDR1 is SGDLS and CDR2 is YYNGEE in the germline V gene. The length of the CDR3 is 14 residues. CDR3 residues: CASIKSRECCTQYF. In DNA, the CDR3 is TGTGCCAGCATCAAGAGTAGGGAGTGCTGTACGCAGTATTTT.

The sample holds a few counts of this clone. V and J are TRBV6-1 and TRBJ1-6, with 7 bases that match TRBD1. The CDR3 is 11 residues long. With 11 bases clipped from V and 7 bases from J, the junction kept 2 bases outside the gene matches. Germline CDR1 MNHNS, CDR2 SASEGT. The CDR3 is CAAQGNSPLHF. Written as DNA, the CDR3 is TGTGCCGCACAGGGGAATTCACCCCTCCACTTT.